This TCR beta chain was documented in a study of T cell repertoires in cytomegalovirus infection. Study context: Indicated by public TCR beta signatures were CMV infection and matching HLA type.

Regarding this clonotype: The antigen is undetermined.

Study results and caveats: HLA-C-restricted TCR beta clonotypes specific for CMV led the ex vivo response.

TCRdb processed the reads anew with MiXCR; each CDR3 protein has one entry. The sample comprises about 470,000 distinct CDR3 sequences, about two fifths of which are singletons, and 35% to 50% rests with the top ten. The V and J ends lost 5 bases and 2 bases respectively, with 7 bases between them. This CDR3 region has 12 residues. Germline CDR1 and CDR2: SEHNR and FQNEAQ (reference sequence). The chain employs TRBV7-9 and TRBJ2-7, with D unresolved. The sequencing here drew on cultured PBMCs, taken from culture after CMV antigen stimulation. The TCR sequence derives from a human donor in good health (CMV status not recorded). Some clones in this sample may be carry-over from other donors' samples. CDR3 nucleotides: TGTGCCAGCAGCAACCCCCCCTACGAGCAGTACTTC. Its protein product is CASSNPPYEQYF.